This entry concerns a single T cell receptor (beta chain). The data are from a study of blood T cell repertoires in COVID-19. The overall study: COVID-19 samples from acute and convalescent phases originated in the United States, Italy and Spain. T cells, B-cell-depleted T cells, or PBMCs provided the cDNA or gDNA that served as material.

J lost 2 bases, V lost 6 bases, and 4 bases had no gene match. The CDR3 runs 16 residues. The germline gives CDR1 LNHDA, CDR2 SQIVND (reference sequence). Study processing details: Quantification of nucleated cells was approximated via reference gene primer amplification. Sequenced by immunoSEQ multiplex PCR; TCRdb stores in-frame clones only, minus some. The V and J calls and clone size come from that table; D and trimming were worked out from the DNA. The sample holds some 110,000 clones; 71% are singletons and the top ten take 0.9%. The chain couples TRBV19 to TRBJ2-1; TRBD2 matches at 13 bases. What was sequenced was peripheral blood. The TCR originated in a human donor with acute or convalescent COVID-19. The donor label of this sample is uncertain. The CDR3 DNA reads as TGTGCCAGTAGGGGACTAGCGGGGCTCCCCTACAATGAGCAGTTCTTC. This sequence encodes CASRGLAGLPYNEQFF. Full variable domain (missing parts from reference TRBV19 and TRBJ2-1): DGGITQSPKYLFRKEGQNVTLSCEQNLNHDAMYWYRQDPGQGLRLIYYSQIVNDFQKGDIAEGYSVSREKKESFPLTVTSAQKNPTAFYLCASRGLAGLPYNEQFFGPGTRLTVL.